These 30 T cell receptor beta chains originate from one sample sequenced in a study of siplizumab effects on memory and regulatory T cells. TCRdb's table, derived via immunoSEQ multiplex PCR, lists solely in-frame clones and lacks some. The data hold some 100,000 clones, with 92% observed a single time. The sequenced material came from Tregs sorted from blood. The origin of the receptors is a human donor in good health.

This chain connects TRBV7-3 to TRBJ2-7; D is undetermined. V was pared by 3 bases and J by 7 bases, with 13 bases between. CDR3 length: 13 amino acids. From germline, CDR1 is SGHTA and CDR2 FQGTGA. The CDR3 loop is CASSFLSGWEQYF. DNA of the CDR3: TGTGCCAGCAGCTTCCTTTCGGGCTGGGAGCAGTACTTC.

The J gene is TRBJ2-7, the V gene TRBV15, with no clear D. Germline V CDR1 and CDR2: LNHNV, YYDKDF (reference sequence). The CDR3 is 15 residues long. The V end was cut by 0 bases, the J end by 9 bases, with 18 bases between. For the CDR3, the DNA is TGTGCCACCAGCAGAGATTTTACAGACTTACGTGGGCAGTACTTC. The encoded protein is CATSRDFTDLRGQYF.

Notes on this clone: A junction boundary mismatches the germline segment, possibly from a read error. V is TRBV7-9 and J is TRBJ1-6, with D uncertain. Germline assignment: CDR1 SEHNR and CDR2 FQNEAQ (reference sequence). This CDR3 region has 15 residues. CDR3 nucleotides: TGTGCCAGCAGCTTAGCCAGTCCCTATAATTCGCCCCTCCACTTT. Protein product: CASSLASPYNSPLHF.

The J gene is TRBJ1-2, the V gene TRBV4-2; D ambiguous. The V gene lost 3 bases and the J gene lost 0 bases, with 5 bases spanning the gap. Germline values: CDR1 LGHNA, CDR2 YNFKEQ. The CDR3 contains 13 residues. DNA for the CDR3: TGTGCCAGCAGCCAGGATGCTAACTATGGCTACACCTTC. Translated, it gives CASSQDANYGYTF.

The rearrangement links TRBV27 to TRBJ1-5; 10 bases are shared with TRBD1. There are 15 residues in the CDR3. With 5 bases clipped from V and 4 bases from J, the junction kept 5 bases outside the gene matches. CDR1 is MNHEY and CDR2 is SMNVEV in the germline V gene (reference sequence). The CDR3 DNA sequence: TGTGCCAGCAGTCCCCTGGACAGGGGGAATCAGCCCCAGCATTTT. It encodes CASSPLDRGNQPQHF.

In this sample, this clone turned up once. This chain connects TRBV6-1 to TRBJ1-6; D call uncertain. The CDR3 covers 16 residues. The germline gives CDR1 MNHNS, CDR2 SASEGT. V lost 6 bases and J lost 1, with 13 bases in between. CDR3 nucleotide sequence: TGTGCCAGCAGGGAATACGGAGTTTCCTATAATTCACCCCTCCACTTT. Its translation: CASREYGVSYNSPLHF.

This rearrangement joins TRBV7-8 to TRBJ1-2, with 9 bases aligning to TRBD1. V dropped 5 bases and J dropped 2; count of bases not matched to a gene: 6. Germline V lookup: CDR1 SGHVS, CDR2 FQNEAQ. This CDR3 spans 15 amino acids. CDR3 sequence (DNA): TGTGCCAGCAGCGCCGCCGGGACAGGGAACTATGGCTACACCTTC. Its translation is CASSAAGTGNYGYTF.

The V call is TRBV10-3, the J call TRBJ1-2; 7 bases are a match to TRBD1. Germline CDR1 ENHRY, CDR2 SYGVKD. This CDR3 is built from 13 residues. J lost 8 bases, V lost 4 bases, and 7 bases had no gene match. The CDR3 coding sequence is TGTGCCATCAGTGGTGACAGGGTGGAAGGCTACACCTTC. This encodes CAISGDRVEGYTF.

The chain is built from TRBV7-3 and TRBJ2-1; TRBD2 might be the D (6 bases). This CDR3 has 16 residues. CDR1 and CDR2 from the germline V gene are SGHTA and FQGTGA. The V end lost 4 bases, the J end lost 9 bases, and 22 bases lay between the germline ends. The CDR3 sequence: CASSSLRRGGSGEQFF. The CDR3 DNA reads as TGTGCCAGCAGCTCCTTGCGGCGGGGCGGGTCGGGTGAGCAGTTCTTC.

The chain combines TRBV6-6 with TRBJ2-7; D is perhaps TRBD2 (5 bases). The germline V and J ends were trimmed by 7 bases and 7 bases, with 17 bases remaining between them. Germline-derived CDR1 and CDR2 are MNHNY and SVGAGI (reference sequence). The CDR3 extends over 13 amino acids. The CDR3 DNA reads as TGTGCCAGCAATCAGACCCCACGAGGGGAGCAGTACTTC. It encodes CASNQTPRGEQYF.

This sequence joins TRBV29-1 and TRBJ1-2; D gene uncertain. This CDR3 is 11 amino acids long. V gave up 6 bases and J gave up 2 bases, with 7 bases separating them. Germline CDR1 SQVTM, CDR2 ANQGSEA. CDR3 amino acids: CSVAGNYGYTF. DNA of the CDR3: TGCAGCGTGGCCGGAAACTATGGCTACACCTTC.

The chain joins TRBV5-4 to TRBJ2-1; D possibly corresponds to TRBD2 (5 bases). The CDR3 sequence is 14 residues long. Germline CDR1 and CDR2: SGHNT and YYREEE (reference sequence). V lost 0 bases to trimming and J lost 8 bases, with 12 bases between them. The CDR3 nucleotides are TGTGCCAGCAGCTTGGGCAGGCTGAGGGATGAGCAGTTCTTC. Translating gives CASSLGRLRDEQFF.

The V call is TRBV29-1, the J call TRBJ1-4, with D maybe TRBD1 (5 bases). Deletions cut 7 bases from V and 7 bases from J, with 25 bases between. Looked up from germline, CDR1 is SQVTM and CDR2 is ANQGSEA. The CDR3 contains 16 residues. The CDR3 protein is CSARIPVRGAGEKLFF. The CDR3 DNA is TGCAGCGCACGAATACCAGTTCGGGGCGCGGGTGAAAAACTGTTTTTT.

V is TRBV7-3 and J is TRBJ2-7, with D hard to call. This CDR3 comprises 15 residues. Germline V CDR1 and CDR2: SGHTA, FQGTGA. V was clipped by 1 base and J by 5 bases, with 15 bases between them. The CDR3: CASSLIPGVEDEQYF. The CDR3 DNA is TGTGCCAGCAGCTTAATACCAGGAGTTGAGGACGAGCAGTACTTC.

J is TRBJ1-2 and V is TRBV20-1; D unclear. The germline gives CDR1 DFQATT, CDR2 SNEGSKA (reference sequence). V was clipped by 5 bases and J by 2 bases, with 6 bases between them. This CDR3 contains 11 residues. The CDR3 is CSARPNYGYTF. The CDR3 DNA reads TGCAGTGCTCGGCCAAACTATGGCTACACCTTC.

The rearrangement uses TRBV5-1 and TRBJ2-6; no definite D call. The CDR3 sequence is 16 residues long. V was trimmed by 6 bases and J by 0 bases, leaving 13 bases between them. In germline, CDR1 is SGHRS, CDR2 YFSETQ. The CDR3 reads CASTTKRVSGANVLTF. The CDR3 coding sequence is TGCGCCAGCACAACGAAGAGAGTCTCTGGGGCCAACGTCCTGACTTTC.

This chain links TRBV30 with TRBJ2-5; possible D gene TRBD2, 5 bases. Trimming took 1 base from V and 2 from J, leaving 14 bases between them. Germline loops: CDR1 GTSNPN, CDR2 SVGIG (reference sequence). This CDR3 is 15 amino acids long. The chain's CDR3 is CAWSARVRIQETQYF. In DNA form, the CDR3 reads TGTGCCTGGAGTGCGAGGGTACGAATACAAGAGACCCAGTACTTC.

The rearrangement joins TRBV21-1 to TRBJ2-5; whether TRBD1, the table's D call, matches the DNA was not checked. TRBV21-1 is classified as a pseudogene. The CDR3 extends over 11 amino acids. As DNA, the CDR3 is TGTGCCAGCATGAGGGGGGAGACCCAGTACTTC. This sequence encodes CASMRGETQYF.

V and J are TRBV18 and TRBJ1-3; tentative D call: TRBD1 (5 bases). Germline lookup yields CDR1 KGHSH and CDR2 LQKENI. This CDR3 spans 13 amino acids. Trimming removed 4 bases from V and 9 bases from J, with 13 bases in between. The DNA for the CDR3 is TGTGCCAGCTCACAAGATCAGGGTGGCACCATATATTTT. Translated, it gives CASSQDQGGTIYF. Full variable domain (missing parts from reference TRBV18 and TRBJ1-3): NAGVMQNPRHLVRRRGQEARLRCSPMKGHSHVYWYRQLPEEGLKFMVYLQKENIIDESGMPKERFSAEFPKEGPSILRIQQVVRGDSAAYFCASSQDQGGTIYFGEGSWLTVV.

V gene TRBV5-1 combines with J gene TRBJ2-3, with D unresolved. The CDR3 has 15 amino acids. Germline V lookup: CDR1 SGHRS, CDR2 YFSETQ. The V end lost 2 bases, the J end lost 0 bases, and 10 bases lay between the germline ends. The CDR3 DNA reads TGCGCCAGCAGCTTTGTCGCGGCTAGCACAGATACGCAGTATTTT. Translating it yields CASSFVAASTDTQYF.

The chain is built from TRBV10-3 and TRBJ2-5; no clear D. V lost 0 bases and J lost 4, with 9 bases in between. The CDR3 length is 14 residues. Germline assignment: CDR1 ENHRY and CDR2 SYGVKD. CDR3 region: CAISESGFPETQYF. The CDR3 DNA follows: TGTGCCATCAGTGAGTCGGGATTCCCAGAGACCCAGTACTTC.

This clone was found a few times. This chain joins TRBV5-1 and TRBJ1-5; 11 nucleotides match TRBD1. The CDR3 spans 16 residues. The germline V gene has CDR1 SGHRS and CDR2 YFSETQ. The junction had 8 bases not matched to a gene; V was cut back by 4 bases and J by 5 bases. This CDR3 reads CASSPDGTGGDQPQHF. CDR3 DNA: TGCGCCAGCAGCCCGGACGGGACAGGGGGAGATCAGCCCCAGCATTTT.

The chain uses TRBV27 and TRBJ1-3; D unresolved. V was trimmed by 2 bases and J by 0 bases, leaving 8 bases between them. CDR1 MNHEY and CDR2 SMNVEV come from the germline V gene (reference sequence). The CDR3 is made up of 15 amino acids. The CDR3 sequence is CASSLAGRSGNTIYF. The CDR3 DNA is TGTGCCAGCAGTTTAGCAGGCCGCTCTGGAAACACCATATATTTT.

A single count supports this clone. This chain connects TRBV7-3 to TRBJ2-7; a weak D match, TRBD2 (6 bases). The V gene's germline CDR1 is SGHTA and CDR2 FQGTGA. V shed 1 base and J shed 4 bases, with 8 bases lying between them. The CDR3 contains 13 residues. CDR3: CASSLRRDYEQYF. CDR3 coding DNA: TGTGCCAGCAGCTTAAGGCGGGATTACGAGCAGTACTTC.

This chain links TRBV5-4 with TRBJ2-5; TRBD1 is a possible D gene (6 bases). CDR3 size: 15 residues. Germline values: CDR1 SGHNT, CDR2 YYREEE (reference sequence). Trimming removed 1 base from V and 1 base from J, with 11 bases in between. The CDR3 DNA is TGTGCCAGCAGCTTGCGGTTACAGGGCCAAGAGACCCAGTACTTC. Protein product: CASSLRLQGQETQYF.

The V and J genes are TRBV11-2 and TRBJ2-5; 9 bases are shared with TRBD1. In germline, CDR1 is SGHAT, CDR2 FQNNGV. The V gene end was trimmed by 5 bases and the J gene end by 5 bases; junction bases not matched to a gene: 9. The CDR3 is made up of 15 amino acids. Here the CDR3 DNA reads TGTGCCAGCAGCCCGAGGCGGACAGGGGTGGAGACCCAGTACTTC. It translates to CASSPRRTGVETQYF.

This clone was observed a few times. The chain couples TRBV2 to TRBJ2-7, with D unclear. The V end was cut by 5 bases, the J end by 2 bases, with 7 bases between. The CDR3 length is 12 residues. The V gene's germline CDR1 is SNHLY and CDR2 FYNNEI. The CDR3 region has the DNA TGTGCCAGCAGTCTAGAGACCTACGAGCAGTACTTC. This gives the protein CASSLETYEQYF.

This clone turned up a few times. The genes are TRBV4-2 and TRBJ2-7, with 9 positions matching TRBD1. CDR3 size: 15 residues. The ends lost 1 base at V and 7 bases at J; junction bases unmatched: 8. Germline V CDR1 and CDR2: LGHNA, YNFKEQ. The CDR3 sequence: CASSQAHLGQGEQYF. The CDR3 nucleotides read TGTGCCAGCAGCCAAGCCCACCTGGGACAGGGAGAGCAGTACTTC.

For the CDR3, the DNA is TGCGCCAGCACTAGCCCGAGCGGCCGAACGAACACCGGGGAGCTGTTTTTT. Residues: CASTSPSGRTNTGELFF. The V and J genes are TRBV10-2 and TRBJ2-2; possible D gene TRBD2, 5 bases. V lost 7 bases and J lost 0, with 18 bases in between. Looked up from germline, CDR1 is WSHSY and CDR2 is SAAADI. This CDR3 comprises 17 residues.

This clone has a handful of counts. This chain joins TRBV6-5 and TRBJ1-1; tentative D call: TRBD1 (5 bases). CDR3 length equals 16 residues. The germline V and J ends were trimmed by 0 bases and 4 bases, with 15 bases remaining between them. The germline V gene encodes CDR1 MNHEY and CDR2 SVGAGI. The CDR3 here is CASSYSWGSGSTEAFF. The CDR3 nucleotides are TGTGCCAGCAGTTACTCGTGGGGCAGCGGGAGCACTGAAGCTTTCTTT.